This T cell receptor beta chain was captured by sequencing in a study of lymphopenia after photon versus proton radiotherapy. General study points: Oligoclonal CD8+ Temra expansion after nadir drove photon patients' diversity drop. Only patients who died were analyzed for survival; proton advantage is unproven. Photon-treated patients lost naive T cells and TCR diversity; proton-treated stayed stable.

The length of the CDR3 is 14 residues. V dropped 0 bases and J dropped 1; count of bases not matched to a gene: 0. Germline V gene sequence: CDR1 SGHVS, CDR2 FQNEAQ. The method was immunoSEQ multiplex PCR; TCRdb's version includes in-frame clones alone and lacks a portion of them. The sample shows 25,000 to 30,000 clones, around four fifths of them seen only once. On this clone: Its antigen remains unknown.

This chain connects TRBV7-8 to TRBJ2-7; TRBD2 matches at 7 bases. The TCR originated in a woman between 45 and 60 years old with pancreatic cancer. Sequenced material: peripheral blood, taken from a patient treated with photon-based radiotherapy. CDR3 amino acids: CASSLAGGSYEQYF. The CDR3 DNA follows: TGTGCCAGCAGCTTAGCGGGAGGGTCCTACGAGCAGTACTTC.